The source of this TCR beta chain is a study of control samples from healthy donors and cancer patients. Method: immunoSEQ multiplex PCR; TCRdb's copy keeps in-frame clones and lacks some. Of about 160,000 clones in the sample, about 90% were seen once. Germline CDR1 reads LGHNA; CDR2 reads YSLEER. This CDR3 spans 13 amino acids. The ends were cut back, 1 base at V and 6 bases at J, with 7 bases in the middle. The material sequenced was blood. The source is a man aged 25 to 40 in good health. The chain combines TRBV4-3 with TRBJ2-1; perhaps TRBD2 as D (6 bases). The CDR3 is CASSQGLVNEQFF. DNA of the CDR3: TGCGCCAGCAGCCAAGGACTAGTCAATGAGCAGTTCTTC.